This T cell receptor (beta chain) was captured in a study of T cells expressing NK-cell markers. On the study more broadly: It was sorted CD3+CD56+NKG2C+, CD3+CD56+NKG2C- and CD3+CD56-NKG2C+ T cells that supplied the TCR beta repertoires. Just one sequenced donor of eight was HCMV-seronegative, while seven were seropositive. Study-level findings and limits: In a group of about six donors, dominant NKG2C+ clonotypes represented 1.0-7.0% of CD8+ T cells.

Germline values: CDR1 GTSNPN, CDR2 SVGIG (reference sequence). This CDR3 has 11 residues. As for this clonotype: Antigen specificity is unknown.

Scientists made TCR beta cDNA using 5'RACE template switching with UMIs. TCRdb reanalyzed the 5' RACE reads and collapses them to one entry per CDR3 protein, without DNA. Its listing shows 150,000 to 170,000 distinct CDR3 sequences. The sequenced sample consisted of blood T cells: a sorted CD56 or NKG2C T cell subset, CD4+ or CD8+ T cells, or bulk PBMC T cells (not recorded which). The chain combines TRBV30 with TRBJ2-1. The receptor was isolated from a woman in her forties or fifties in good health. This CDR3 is CAWSGSDEQFF.